This T cell receptor (beta chain) was captured by sequencing in a study of CD8 T cells in Susac syndrome. The study sequenced TCR beta in blood CD8+ and CD4+ T cells. With random hexamers, reverse transcription was performed on 0.5 to 1 ug of RNA. With immunoSEQ multiplex PCR, TCR beta CDR3 was amplified across 54 Vbeta and 13 Jbeta. TCRdb recomputed calls from the immunoSEQ multiplex PCR reads with MiXCR, one row per CDR3 protein. The repertoire consists of just over 150,000 distinct CDR3 sequences, with just under 97% occurring once and the leading ten covering 0.14% to 0.15%. The TCR sequence derives from a human donor with multiple sclerosis. Specimen: CD8+ T cells from PBMCs.

CDR3 loop: CASSQERGGTQYF. CDR3 bases: TGTGCCAGCAGCCAAGAGAGAGGGGGGACCCAGTACTTC. The chain combines TRBV3-1 with TRBJ2-5; a possible D gene is TRBD1 (6 bases). The germline gives CDR1 LGHDT, CDR2 YNNKEL (reference sequence). Trimming pared 0 bases from V and 7 bases from J, leaving 9 bases between. This CDR3 comprises 13 residues.